This T cell receptor beta chain was documented in a study of CD4 T cells in relation to SARS-CoV-2 and coronaviruses (dated by TCRdb to about 2021). Turning to the overall study: In the ViraFEST assay, PBMCs were cultured with antigen for about eleven days, after which TCR beta CDR3s were sequenced to identify clonal expansions specific to the antigen. Shared crossreactive spike epitopes were mapped to their HLA restriction using patient-derived lymphoblastoid cell lines. A different, Illumina-based TCR-beta assay was used to sequence expansion assays from other donors in the study. Samples from three pre-COVID donors and the naive versus memory experiments were sequenced with the Adaptive Biotechnologies TCR-sequencing kit; other data were Illumina-based. At the level of individual TCR clonotypes, the study evaluated whether memory CD4+ T cells crossreact between the spike proteins of SARS-CoV-2 and those of common cold coronaviruses. An HIV-1 Nef peptide pool or a no-peptide culture served as the negative reference condition. Study-level results and caveats: Pre-pandemic and post-infection samples were not both contributed by any donor, so tracing of the source of pre-existing responses was limited. The study was limited by small numbers of patients and tested TCRs. About 65% of donors had memory CD4+ clonotypes that crossrecognized SARS-CoV-2 and at least one common cold coronavirus spike. Since the crossreactivity analysis centred on spike protein, crossreactivity against other viral proteins was not assessed. Significantly weaker SARS-CoV-2-driven expansion was shown by crossreactive clones than by monoreactive clones, consistent with antigenic imprinting.

Library preparation was by the immunoSEQ multiplex PCR assay. From the authors' description of their analysis: During preprocessing, nonproductive sequences were removed, as were CDR3s that did not start with C, did not end with F or W, or were shorter than 7 amino acids. The MANAFEST web app was used to call antigen-specific clonotypes on the basis of expansion compared with the reference and with other culture wells. A clone was considered positive if the clone showed significant expansion compared with the reference culture in 2 of 3 replicate wells at an FDR below 0.05. A further requirement for positive clones was significant expansion compared with all other tandem wells, along with an odds ratio above 5. Pairwise Levenshtein distance, computed with the stringdist R package after three terminal residues were trimmed from each end, was used as the measure of CDR3 homology. TCRdb re-hosts the immuneACCESS table, in-frame sequences only. Its copies lack some clones; in the studies checked, an unresolved V gene accounts for under half of them, and the cause for the rest is not known. The V and J calls and clone size come from that table; D and trimming were worked out from the DNA. The sample table contains roughly 18,000 clones; only one count was recorded for 74% of them. The ten largest account for around 28% of the sample.

The germline V end is reduced by 5 bases and the J end by 8 bases; junction bases left unmatched: 7. CDR1 LNHDA and CDR2 SQIVND are derived from the germline V gene (reference sequence). From the cysteine up to the phenylalanine, the CDR3 has a length of 13 residues. This entry keeps only the CDR3 DNA: 39 bases, framed from base 1. Regarding this clone: Its specific antigen is unknown. No base quality information exists; no much larger clone differs at one position.

CD4+ T cells from unexposed donors were collected before the COVID-19 pandemic (2011-2018). Following 10 days of culture, the EasySep CD4+ T cell isolation kit was used to isolate CD4+ T cells. As far as cell numbers permitted, CD4+ T cells from unexposed donors were tested for reactivity against SARS-CoV-2 S and N as well as four spike pools from common cold coronaviruses. Each well held approximately 2.1 million PBMCs cultured in IMDM containing approximately 5.4% human AB serum and about 11 IU/ml IL-2. Half of the culture medium was replaced with fresh IL-2-containing medium on days 3 and 7. Triplicate replicate wells were generally used for each peptide culture condition. Leukapheresis product for the unexposed donors was purchased commercially. Ficoll-Paque PLUS gradient centrifugation was used to isolate PBMCs from either whole blood or leukapheresis product. PBMCs were either cryopreserved at -140 degrees C or used fresh in the expansion assay. The QIAamp Micro DNA Kit was used to extract genomic DNA from the CD4+ T cells.

This clonotype originated in a human donor in good health. The sequencing input was CD4+ T cells from PBMCs, cultured in vitro. Here the chain combines TRBV19 and TRBJ1-2; the junction holds 8 bases that match TRBD1. The DNA is TGTGCCAGTAGTCCCCAGGGGGCCGGCGGCTACACCTTC. Translated, it gives CASSPQGAGGYTF.